This T cell receptor (beta chain) comes out of a study of naive and memory T cell subsets. Germline lookup yields CDR1 SGHTA and CDR2 FQGNSA. The CDR3 covers 15 residues. V was clipped by 0 bases and J by 3 bases; unmatched bases: 3. Study findings and constraints: From naive to CM, EM and EMRA, diversity decreased and Gini increased.

Sequential positive selection took CD4 T cells first, then CD8 T cells. Of note for this clonotype: Its cognate antigen is unknown.

An equimolar mix of two oligonucleotides served as the beta constant-region primer for TRBC1 and TRBC2. Ligation attached a single-stranded oligonucleotide with a 12-nucleotide UMI and the SP2 primer to the cDNA 3' end. TCRdb independently ran MiXCR on the UMI-ligation and nested PCR reads; one entry per CDR3 protein. This sample has some 150,000 distinct CDR3 sequences, with approximately 15% found just once. Input material: naive CD4+ T cells from blood. The clonotype comes from a human donor in good health. The chain has TRBV7-2 and TRBJ2-7; 9 bases agree with TRBD1. The CDR3 sequence is CASSLAGTGFYEQYF. The CDR3 nucleotides are TGTGCCAGCAGCTTAGCCGGGACAGGGTTCTACGAGCAGTACTTC.